Listed here are 20 T cell receptor beta chains from one sample, sequenced in a study of molecular identifiers for immune sequencing clone quantification. TCRdb reprocessed the PCR reads via MiXCR and lists one record per CDR3 protein. The data hold roughly 320,000 distinct CDR3 sequences, with about a quarter observed a single time. The sequenced material came from naive CD8+ T cells from blood, with Jurkat cell RNA spiked in. Subset defined: FACS-sorted CD8+CD4-CCR7+CD45RA+ naive T cells. All receptors derive from a human donor in good health. Some libraries in this study had Jurkat cell RNA spiked in.

This clonotype was picked up many times. The chain employs TRBV6-1 and TRBJ2-1; the D gene is possibly TRBD1 (5 bases). The germline gives CDR1 MNHNS, CDR2 SASEGT. The CDR3 contains 15 residues. V was cut by 7 bases and J by 2 bases, with 15 bases left in between. The CDR3, as DNA: TGTGCCAGCACCCAACTGGGGCTCACCTACAATGAGCAGTTCTTC. This sequence encodes CASTQLGLTYNEQFF.

This clonotype showed up just a few times. The chain has TRBV10-1 and TRBJ2-3; 7 bases match TRBD1. The V gene end was trimmed by 3 bases and the J gene end by 5 bases; junction bases not matched to a gene: 5. The CDR3 length is 14 residues. Looked up from germline, CDR1 is WNHNN and CDR2 is SYGVQD (reference sequence). CDR3 bases: TGCGCCAGCAGTGATGCCAGGGGGTTAGATACGCAGTATTTT. Its protein product is CASSDARGLDTQYF.

This clonotype was recorded many times. V and J are TRBV5-6 and TRBJ1-2; the D gene is possibly TRBD1 (5 bases). CDR3 size: 15 residues. The germline CDR1 and CDR2 sequences are SGHDT and YYEEEE. Trimming took off 0 bases at V and 0 bases at J, with 9 bases between the two ends. The DNA for the CDR3 is TGTGCCAGCAGCTTGGAAGGGGTTTCTAACTATGGCTACACCTTC. This translates into CASSLEGVSNYGYTF.

This clonotype appeared many times. V gene TRBV20-1 combines with J gene TRBJ2-7; 11 nucleotides align to TRBD2. This CDR3 region has 14 residues. The germline gives CDR1 DFQATT, CDR2 SNEGSKA (reference sequence). Trimming removed 4 bases from V and 4 bases from J; junction bases left unmatched: 6. The CDR3 loop reads CSAINVAGGYEQYF. For the CDR3, the DNA is TGCAGTGCTATAAATGTAGCGGGAGGGTACGAGCAGTACTTC.

About this clonotype: A much more abundant neighbour one base away suggests this may be a read error. J is TRBJ2-7 and V is TRBV28; D is possibly TRBD1 (5 bases). This CDR3 comprises 13 residues. Germline values: CDR1 MDHEN, CDR2 SYDVKM. CDR3 nucleotides: TGTGCCAGCAGACCAGGGTTGTCCTGCGAGCAGTACTTC. As protein: CASRPGLSCEQYF.

This clonotype was counted at least ten times. The J gene is TRBJ2-5, the V gene TRBV27; no reliable D call. The germline V and J ends were trimmed by 1 base and 4 bases, with 10 bases remaining between them. Germline CDR1 is MNHEY and CDR2 is SMNVEV (reference sequence). This CDR3 spans 14 amino acids. The DNA of the CDR3 is TGTGCCAGCAGTTTATTAGGCCCAACAGAGACCCAGTACTTC. It specifies CASSLLGPTETQYF.

This clonotype has a handful of counts. The CDR3 region is CASSLRAGGNYGYTF. DNA for the CDR3: TGTGCCAGCAGTTTAAGGGCAGGGGGTAACTATGGCTACACCTTC. V usage is TRBV27 and J usage is TRBJ1-2; 7 bases map to TRBD1. This CDR3 comprises 15 residues. Trimming took 2 bases from V and 1 from J; bases not matched to a gene: 4. Germline values: CDR1 MNHEY, CDR2 SMNVEV (reference sequence).

This clonotype was seen a few times. The gene calls are TRBV27 and TRBJ1-1; 8 bases line up with TRBD1. Unmatched junction bases numbered 7, after V lost 2 bases and J lost 11 bases. The CDR3 length is 13 residues. Germline lookup yields CDR1 MNHEY and CDR2 SMNVEV (reference sequence). Here the CDR3 DNA reads TGTGCCAGCAGTTTAGGGACAGGAGGGTACGCTTTCTTT. This sequence encodes CASSLGTGGYAFF.

The chain carries TRBV6-2 or TRBV6-3 and TRBJ2-4; no firm D call. Germline CDR1 and CDR2: MNHEY and SVGEGT. The CDR3 is 16 residues long. Trimming stripped 2 bases from V and 0 bases from J, with 11 bases between. CDR3 DNA sequence: TGTGCCAGCAGTTACCCCGACATGATAGCCAAAAACATTCAGTACTTC. This sequence encodes CASSYPDMIAKNIQYF.

This clonotype was observed many times. V and J are TRBV20-1 and TRBJ2-7; D is unresolved. The V end was cut by 4 bases, the J end by 3 bases, with 13 bases between. The V gene's germline CDR1 is DFQATT and CDR2 SNEGSKA (reference sequence). This CDR3 is 13 amino acids long. CDR3 amino acids: CSATWTEDYEQYF. In DNA form, the CDR3 reads TGCAGTGCTACCTGGACGGAAGACTACGAGCAGTACTTC.

This clonotype was detected many times. The chain couples TRBV6-5 to TRBJ1-1; D may be TRBD1 (5 bases). Trimming removed 5 bases at V and 6 bases at J, with 22 bases between. CDR1 and CDR2 (germline): MNHEY, SVGAGI. The CDR3 runs 16 residues. The CDR3 sequence: CASSPILGVPDAEAFF. The CDR3, as DNA: TGTGCCAGCAGTCCGATCCTGGGGGTCCCAGACGCTGAAGCTTTCTTT.

This chain uses TRBV28 with TRBJ2-2; D is unresolved. This CDR3 has 14 residues. CDR1 and CDR2 from the germline V gene are MDHEN and SYDVKM. The V end lost 4 bases, the J end lost 3 bases, and 9 bases lay between the germline ends. CDR3 sequence: CASSSSYYTGELFF. The DNA of the CDR3 is TGTGCCAGCAGTTCCTCATACTACACCGGGGAGCTGTTTTTT.

The rearrangement uses TRBV12-5 and TRBJ2-5, with unresolved D. Germline V CDR1 and CDR2: LGHNT, FRNRAP. This CDR3 has 17 residues. With 5 bases removed from V and 1 base from J, the gap between germline ends came to 20 bases. The CDR3 DNA follows: TGTGCTAGTGGTCCTGCATCTGCAAGCAGGAGCCAAGAGACCCAGTACTTC. This codes for CASGPASASRSQETQYF.

This clonotype was observed a single time. This may be a read error, as it is one base from a much larger clone. The V and J genes are TRBV7-9 and TRBJ2-7, with D uncertain. Germline values: CDR1 SEHNR, CDR2 FQNEAQ (reference sequence). The CDR3 has 14 amino acids. In DNA form, the CDR3 reads TGTGCCTGCAGCTCACCAGTCGCCCGTTTCGAGCAGTACTTC. This sequence encodes CACSSPVARFEQYF.

Notes on this clonotype: This sequence may be a read error, since a much larger clone differs from it by one base. The chain has TRBV21-1 and TRBJ2-4. TRBV21-1 has pseudogene status. This CDR3 is 16 amino acids long. CDR3 residues: CASSLHQRIAKNIQYF. The CDR3 DNA is TGTGCCAGCAGCCTACATCAAAGGATAGCCAAAAACATTCAGTACTTC.

Comments on this clonotype: This may stem from a read error, because a much larger clone lies one nucleotide away. The chain links TRBV7-2 to TRBJ2-5, with TRBD2 matching over 12 bases. Germline assignment: CDR1 SGHTA and CDR2 FQGNSA. The CDR3 runs to 18 residues. The CDR3 sequence is CASSPISSGGGLQATQYF. For the CDR3, the DNA is TGTGCCAGCAGCCCCATCTCTAGCGGGGGGGGCCTCCAAGCGACCCAGTACTTC.

As for this clonotype: This could be a read error, since a much larger clone is one nucleotide away. The rearrangement uses TRBV7-6 and TRBJ2-3, with TRBD2 matching 8 bases. Losses at the gene ends were 1 base for V and 3 bases for J; bases not matched to a gene: 6. CDR1 and CDR2 (germline): SGHVS, FNYEAQ. The CDR3 loop spans 16 amino acids. CDR3 nucleotides: TGTGCCAGCAGCTTAGTTAGCGGGGCCATAACAGATACGCAGTATTTT. This translates into CASSLVSGAITDTQYF.

The chain couples TRBV4-3 to TRBJ2-1; tentative D call: TRBD2 (5 bases). Trimming left V 4 bases short and J 4 bases short, with 11 bases between. Germline V lookup: CDR1 LGHNA, CDR2 YSLEER. The CDR3 contains 14 residues. This CDR3 reads CASSPRRGYNEQFF. As DNA, the CDR3 is TGCGCCAGCAGCCCCCGTCGCGGGTACAATGAGCAGTTCTTC.

This clonotype was detected ten times or more. The chain links TRBV5-1 to TRBJ1-2; the match to TRBD1 covers 9 bases. Germline assignment: CDR1 SGHRS and CDR2 YFSETQ. With 4 bases clipped from V and 7 bases from J, the junction kept 5 bases outside the gene matches. CDR3 length: 13 residues. Here the CDR3 DNA reads TGCGCCAGCAGCCCAGCGGGACAGGGTGGCTACACCTTC. Its protein product is CASSPAGQGGYTF.

This chain connects TRBV7-6 to TRBJ2-3; D is ambiguous. Between the trimmed V and J ends, which lost 5 bases and 1 base, there was a span of 16 bases. The CDR3 is 16 amino acids. Per germline, CDR1 SGHVS and CDR2 FNYEAQ. CDR3 residues: CASSPPPNGGTDTQYF. The CDR3 DNA reads as TGTGCCAGCAGCCCCCCTCCCAACGGAGGCACAGATACGCAGTATTTT.